This T cell receptor beta chain derives from a study of spatial heterogeneity in lung cancer. General study findings and limits: Expanded intratumoral alpha and beta TCR counts tracked tumor mutation counts.

MiXCR, run by TCRdb on the 5' RACE reads, gives a single entry per CDR3 protein. Of 100,000 to 110,000 distinct CDR3 sequences in the sample, approximately 4.4% were seen once. In regard to this clonotype: What it binds is unknown.

Time point: sample taken at primary tumor resection. After removal of 4 bases from V and 4 bases from J, the junction contained 8 bases not matched to a gene. Germline assignment: CDR1 MGHRA and CDR2 YSYEKL. The CDR3 is 15 amino acids. This receptor was taken from a male donor with early-stage non-small cell lung cancer. Material: lung tumor tissue, obtained at surgery. This sequence joins TRBV4-1 and TRBJ2-7; TRBD1 aligns across 9 bases. As DNA, the CDR3 is TGCGCCAGCAGCCCTAAGGAGACAGGGGGTTACGAGCAGTACTTC. Translated: CASSPKETGGYEQYF.